This entry features one T cell receptor (beta chain) sequence. Its specificity is not known. Unique molecular identifiers featured in each of the TCR beta cDNA libraries. A population of about 0.95 to 10 million T cells gave rise to roughly 0.5 million cDNA molecules. MiXCR was run by TCRdb on the PCR reads, yielding one entry per CDR3 protein. The sample includes some 690,000 distinct CDR3 sequences, 59% of them seen just once. The junction had 11 bases not matched to a gene; V was cut back by 4 bases and J by 8 bases. The CDR3 has 16 residues. The data are from a study of post-analysis software for immune sequencing data. General study points: About 5 TRBV segments appeared more often in patients than in controls, and TRBV5-6, TRBV5-1 and TRBV20-1 were among these. Normalized Chao1 diversity was significantly lower in multiple sclerosis patients than in controls. F measure showed strong co-clustering of same-batch samples.

This TCR was recovered from a girl aged 2-15 years with multiple sclerosis. The sample taken for sequencing was blood. V is TRBV12-3 or TRBV12-4 and J is TRBJ1-4, with TRBD1 identical over 9 bases. The CDR3 DNA is TGTGCCAGCAGTTCCCATTCCGGGACAGGGAGCGAAAAACTGTTTTTT. Protein product: CASSSHSGTGSEKLFF.